This T cell receptor (beta chain) comes out of a study of T-cell reconstitution after alpha-beta-depleted transplantation in children. Preparation of the TCRbeta library was carried out with unique molecular identifiers. TCRdb reprocessed the PCR reads with MiXCR, giving one entry per CDR3 protein. The sample shows around 580,000 distinct CDR3 sequences, about 23% of them seen only once. The CDR3 totals 16 residues. V lost 3 bases, J lost 0 bases, and 15 bases lay in between. Germline V gene lookup returns CDR1 SGHDT and CDR2 YYEEEE. The chain combines TRBV5-6 with TRBJ1-1; possible D gene TRBD1, 5 bases. The receptor was derived from a boy younger than two who had a stem cell transplant for acute myeloid leukemia, so the T cells may come from the graft donor. The material sequenced was PBMCs, mostly from graft donor cells, taken 360 days after TCRalphabeta/CD19-depleted stem cell transplant. This CDR3 is CASSSMDGHVNTEAFF. CDR3 nucleotides: TGTGCCAGCAGCTCAATGGACGGACATGTGAACACTGAAGCTTTCTTT.